These T cell receptor beta chains were read from a single sample in a study of blood T cell repertoires in COVID-19. The assay was immunoSEQ multiplex PCR, and TCRdb's table has in-frame clones only and misses some. In the table there are under 200,000 clones, approximately 85% of which are singletons. Sample: peripheral blood. The receptors come from a woman aged 80 or over with acute or convalescent COVID-19. CDR3s include the opening cysteine and the closing phenylalanine or tryptophan. Fields, in order: D gene, V gene, clone size, J gene, CDR3 protein, CDR3 DNA. A D gene is named only where the DNA matches it firmly. Where a row states a size, it is once, few, many or the class of an expanded clone; other rows omit it.

TRBD1	TRBV9	NA	TRBJ1-1	CASSARQGANTEAFF	TGTGCCAGCAGCGCAAGACAGGGGGCGAACACTGAAGCTTTCTTT
TRBD1	TRBV6-1	NA	TRBJ1-1	CASSDGQGSYHNTEAFF	TGTGCCAGCAGTGACGGACAGGGTTCTTATCACAACACTGAAGCTTTCTTT
NA	TRBV5-1	NA	TRBJ1-2	CASSPGTSLYYGYTF	TGCGCCAGCAGCCCCGGGACATCGCTATACTATGGCTACACCTTC
NA	TRBV28	NA	TRBJ2-3	CASRTGGDIFTTDTQYF	TGTGCCAGCAGGACCGGAGGAGACATCTTCACCACAGATACGCAGTATTTT
TRBD1	TRBV30	once	TRBJ1-2	CAWSVRGQGAVNYGYTF	TGTGCCTGGAGTGTACGGGGCCAGGGGGCTGTAAACTATGGCTACACCTTC
TRBD2	TRBV6-2/TRBV6-3	once	TRBJ2-1	CASSYVRAGVYNEQFF	TGTGCCAGCAGTTATGTCAGAGCGGGGGTTTACAATGAGCAGTTCTTC
TRBD1	TRBV5-1	NA	TRBJ2-7	CASAKGQSSYEQYF	TGCGCCAGCGCCAAGGGACAGAGCTCCTACGAGCAGTACTTC
NA	TRBV7-2	NA	TRBJ1-2	CASSLRSEASNGYTF	TGTGCCAGCAGCTTAAGGTCGGAGGCCTCGAATGGCTACACCTTC
NA	TRBV2	NA	TRBJ2-3	CASRLLGLTDTQYF	TGTGCCAGCAGGCTACTAGGTCTGACAGATACGCAGTATTTT
NA	TRBV30	few	TRBJ1-1	CAWSFARNTEAFF	TGTGCCTGGAGTTTTGCGCGGAACACTGAAGCTTTCTTT
NA	TRBV6-5	NA	TRBJ2-1	CASSYGWEVYNEQFF	TGTGCCAGCAGTTACGGGTGGGAGGTATACAATGAGCAGTTCTTC
NA	TRBV6-5	few	TRBJ1-1	CASSYRINRGFF	TGTGCCAGCAGTTACCGCATTAATCGAGGTTTCTTT
TRBD2	TRBV5-4	NA	TRBJ2-1	CASSLAGNSYNEQFF	TGTGCCAGCAGCCTAGCGGGGAACTCCTACAATGAGCAGTTCTTC
TRBD2	TRBV6-2/TRBV6-3	few	TRBJ2-7	CASSYWTSVHGRYEQYF	TGTGCCAGCAGTTACTGGACTAGCGTACACGGAAGATACGAGCAGTACTTC
NA	TRBV7-9	NA	TRBJ1-2	CASSLEASGVAGGYTF	TGTGCCAGCAGCTTAGAGGCCAGCGGGGTTGCAGGGGGCTACACCTTC
NA	TRBV10-3	NA	TRBJ1-4	CAISTAGTNEKLFF	TGTGCCATCAGTACCGCAGGAACTAATGAAAAACTGTTTTTT
NA	TRBV24-1	NA	TRBJ2-3	CATSDGGWATQYF	TGTGCCACCAGTGATGGGGGCTGGGCTACGCAGTATTTT
TRBD1	TRBV7-2	NA	TRBJ2-4	CASRPTGGGQRRNIQYF	TGTGCCAGCAGACCAACAGGGGGTGGCCAAAGACGGAACATTCAGTACTTC
TRBD2	TRBV18	NA	TRBJ2-3	CASSPAAGGHTQYF	TGTGCCAGCTCACCAGCGGCGGGAGGGCACACGCAGTATTTT
TRBD2	TRBV6-5	NA	TRBJ2-1	CASSEAGSKNEQFF	TGTGCCAGCTCCGAAGCGGGATCAAAAAATGAGCAGTTCTTC
NA	TRBV19	NA	TRBJ2-1	CASRNRAYNNEQFF	TGTGCCAGTAGGAACAGGGCCTACAACAATGAGCAGTTCTTC
NA	TRBV5-1	once	TRBJ2-3	CASIREPSTDTQYF	TGCGCCAGCATCCGAGAGCCCTCCACAGATACGCAGTATTTT
TRBD1	TRBV3-1/TRBV3-2	NA	TRBJ1-1	CASSQGGSGGTEAFF	TGTGCCAGCAGCCAAGGAGGCTCAGGGGGCACTGAAGCTTTCTTT
NA	TRBV11-2	NA	TRBJ2-4	CASSSGLSPSIQYF	TGTGCCAGCAGCTCCGGACTTTCCCCTAGCATTCAGTACTTC
NA	TRBV7-2	NA	TRBJ2-4	CASSLGQSNF	TGTGCCAGCAGCTTAGGGCAGTCGAACTTC
TRBD1	TRBV10-3	NA	TRBJ2-3	CAISVGQGTDTQYF	TGTGCCATCAGTGTAGGACAGGGGACAGATACGCAGTATTTT
TRBD2	TRBV15	NA	TRBJ2-7	CATSRVVYEGLADLNEQYF	TGTGCCACCAGCAGAGTAGTTTATGAGGGACTAGCGGATCTCAACGAGCAGTACTTC
NA	TRBV3-1/TRBV3-2	NA	TRBJ2-5	CASSQAKSEETQYF	TGTGCCAGCAGCCAAGCAAAAAGCGAAGAGACCCAGTACTTC
NA	TRBV19	NA	TRBJ2-5	CASSIDSASQETQYF	TGTGCCAGTAGTATAGATTCGGCTAGCCAAGAGACCCAGTACTTC
NA	TRBV5-1	once	TRBJ2-7	CASSFGPGASSYEQYF	TGCGCCAGCAGCTTTGGTCCCGGAGCTAGCTCCTACGAGCAGTACTTC
TRBD1	TRBV6-2/TRBV6-3	NA	TRBJ1-5	CASSPGTGYQPQHF	TGTGCCAGCAGTCCCGGGACAGGGTACCAGCCCCAGCATTTT
TRBD2	TRBV7-6	few	TRBJ2-2	CASSRGRLAGLGELFF	TGTGCCAGCAGCCGAGGCCGGCTAGCGGGACTCGGGGAGCTGTTTTTT
NA	TRBV9	NA	TRBJ1-1	CASSANHRFDTEAFF	TGTGCCAGCAGCGCTAATCACAGGTTTGACACTGAAGCTTTCTTT
TRBD2	TRBV30	NA	TRBJ2-5	CAWSSGTSGIGETQYF	TGTGCCTGGAGTTCCGGGACTAGCGGGATCGGGGAGACCCAGTACTTC
TRBD1	TRBV2	once	TRBJ1-1	CASSYGPRGENTEAFF	TGTGCCAGCAGTTACGGCCCCAGGGGGGAAAACACTGAAGCTTTCTTT
NA	TRBV28	NA	TRBJ1-5	CASGVRGINQPQHF	TGTGCCAGTGGGGTAAGGGGAATCAATCAGCCCCAGCATTTT
NA	TRBV18	NA	TRBJ1-5	CASSPTNQPQHF	TGTGCCAGCTCACCAACTAATCAGCCCCAGCATTTT
NA	TRBV19	NA	TRBJ2-5	CASSMGMVGGETQYF	TGTGCCAGTAGTATGGGCATGGTAGGTGGGGAGACCCAGTACTTC
TRBD2	TRBV7-9	NA	TRBJ2-5	CASSTGLAGAETQYF	TGTGCCAGCAGTACGGGACTAGCGGGGGCAGAGACCCAGTACTTC
TRBD2	TRBV5-6	NA	TRBJ2-3	CASSAGTSGRVTQYF	TGTGCCAGCAGCGCCGGGACTAGCGGGAGGGTTACGCAGTATTTT
NA	TRBV25-1	NA	TRBJ1-4	CASSVGGSYKLFF	TGTGCCAGCAGTGTGGGAGGGTCGTATAAACTGTTTTTT
NA	TRBV7-2	NA	TRBJ1-1	CASSPGAANTEAFF	TGTGCCAGCTCCCCAGGGGCCGCCAACACTGAAGCTTTCTTT
NA	TRBV9	NA	TRBJ2-1	CASSVGAGGYNEQFF	TGTGCCAGCAGCGTAGGGGCAGGAGGCTACAATGAGCAGTTCTTC
TRBD1	TRBV30	NA	TRBJ2-7	CAWSAGQGLSYEQYF	TGTGCCTGGAGTGCGGGACAGGGACTCTCCTACGAGCAGTACTTC
TRBD2	TRBV7-2	NA	TRBJ2-3	CASSGRAPDTQYF	TGTGCCAGCAGCGGGAGGGCCCCAGATACGCAGTATTTT